This TCR beta chain was identified during a study of control samples from healthy donors and cancer patients. Only in-frame clones appear in the TCRdb table, and some are missing; sequencing was by immunoSEQ multiplex PCR. This sample yields 120,000 to 150,000 clones, of which about 89% are seen a single time; under 9% belongs to the top ten. The clonotype comes from a man between 18 and 29 years old in good health. The source material was blood.

CDR3 DNA: TGTGCCAGCAGTGAACCTCGCGGTGAGGGAGTGAACACTGAAGCTTTCTTT. Its protein product is CASSEPRGEGVNTEAFF. The chain links TRBV6-1 to TRBJ1-1, with D uncertain. The CDR3 runs 17 residues. V shed 2 bases and J shed 0 bases, with 16 bases lying between them. Germline loops: CDR1 MNHNS, CDR2 SASEGT.